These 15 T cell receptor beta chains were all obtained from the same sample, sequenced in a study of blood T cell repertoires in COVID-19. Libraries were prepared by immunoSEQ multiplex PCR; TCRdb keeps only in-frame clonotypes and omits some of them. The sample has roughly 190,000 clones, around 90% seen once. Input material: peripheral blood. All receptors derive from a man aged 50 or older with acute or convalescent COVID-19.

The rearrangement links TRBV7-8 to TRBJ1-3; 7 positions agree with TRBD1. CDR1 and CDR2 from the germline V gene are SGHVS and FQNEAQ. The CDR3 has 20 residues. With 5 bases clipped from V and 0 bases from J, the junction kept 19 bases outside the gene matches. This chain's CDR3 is CASSPGDRDLEGISGNTIYF. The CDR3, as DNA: TGTGCCAGCAGCCCAGGGGACAGAGACCTCGAAGGGATCTCTGGAAACACCATATATTTT.

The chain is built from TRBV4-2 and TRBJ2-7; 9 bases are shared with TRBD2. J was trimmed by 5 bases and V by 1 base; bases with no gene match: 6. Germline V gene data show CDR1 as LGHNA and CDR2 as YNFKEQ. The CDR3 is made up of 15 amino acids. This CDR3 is CASSQVDAGGNEQYF. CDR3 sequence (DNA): TGTGCCAGCAGCCAAGTTGATGCGGGAGGGAACGAGCAGTACTTC.

This chain's CDR3 is CASSLTLDWVRNIQYF. The CDR3 nucleotides read TGTGCCAGCAGCTTGACACTCGATTGGGTACGAAACATTCAGTACTTC. The rearrangement links TRBV7-8 to TRBJ2-4, with D uncertain. The CDR3 is made up of 16 amino acids. Germline loops: CDR1 SGHVS, CDR2 FQNEAQ. The V end lost 3 bases, the J end lost 6 bases, and 18 bases lay between the germline ends.

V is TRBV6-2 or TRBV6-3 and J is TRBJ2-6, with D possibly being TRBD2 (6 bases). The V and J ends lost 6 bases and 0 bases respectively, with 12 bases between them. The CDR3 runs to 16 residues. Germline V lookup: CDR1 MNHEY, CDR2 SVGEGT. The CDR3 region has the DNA TGTGCCAGCAGCCCTAGGAGGGACTCTGGGGCCAACGTCCTGACTTTC. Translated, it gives CASSPRRDSGANVLTF.

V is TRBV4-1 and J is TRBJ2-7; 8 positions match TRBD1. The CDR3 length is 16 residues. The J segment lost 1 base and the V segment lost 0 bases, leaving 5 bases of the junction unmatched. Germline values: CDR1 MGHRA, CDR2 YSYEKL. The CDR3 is CASSQDATGVSYEQYV. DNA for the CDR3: TGCGCCAGCAGCCAAGACGCGACAGGGGTATCCTACGAGCAGTACGTC.

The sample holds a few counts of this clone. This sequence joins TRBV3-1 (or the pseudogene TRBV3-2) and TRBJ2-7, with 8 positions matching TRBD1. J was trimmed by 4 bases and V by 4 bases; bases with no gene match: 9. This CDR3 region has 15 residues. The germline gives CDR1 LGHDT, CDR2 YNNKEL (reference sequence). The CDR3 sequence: CASSRQGAPLYEQYF. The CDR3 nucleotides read TGTGCCAGCAGCCGCCAGGGGGCCCCCCTTTACGAGCAGTACTTC.

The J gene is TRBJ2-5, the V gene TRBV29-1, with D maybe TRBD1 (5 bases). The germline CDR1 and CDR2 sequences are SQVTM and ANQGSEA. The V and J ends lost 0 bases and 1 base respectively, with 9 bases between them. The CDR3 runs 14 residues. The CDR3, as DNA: TGCAGCGTTGAAGATTTCAGGGTCCAAGAGACCCAGTACTTC. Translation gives CSVEDFRVQETQYF.

CDR3 nucleotide sequence: TGTGCCATCAGTGACGCACCCCTAGCGGGGGCCCACACCGGGGAGCTGTTTTTT. Protein product: CAISDAPLAGAHTGELFF. V gene TRBV10-3 combines with J gene TRBJ2-2, with TRBD2 matching 10 bases. The CDR3 runs 18 residues. Unmatched junction bases numbered 10, after V lost 3 bases and J lost 3 bases. Germline CDR1 ENHRY, CDR2 SYGVKD.

The CDR3 DNA reads as TGTGCCAGCAGTTTAGGGACATCTCCAGATACGCAGTATTTT. Protein product: CASSLGTSPDTQYF. The V call is TRBV27, the J call TRBJ2-3, with a tentative D call TRBD1 (6 bases). CDR1 is MNHEY, CDR2 SMNVEV, per germline (reference sequence). The germline V and J ends were trimmed by 2 bases and 4 bases, with 10 bases remaining between them. The CDR3 contains 14 residues.

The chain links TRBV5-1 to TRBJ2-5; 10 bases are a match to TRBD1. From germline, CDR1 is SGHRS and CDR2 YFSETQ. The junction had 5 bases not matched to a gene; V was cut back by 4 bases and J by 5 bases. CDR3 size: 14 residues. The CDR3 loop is CASSRGQGMETQYF. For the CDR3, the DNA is TGCGCCAGCAGCCGGGGACAGGGGATGGAGACCCAGTACTTC.

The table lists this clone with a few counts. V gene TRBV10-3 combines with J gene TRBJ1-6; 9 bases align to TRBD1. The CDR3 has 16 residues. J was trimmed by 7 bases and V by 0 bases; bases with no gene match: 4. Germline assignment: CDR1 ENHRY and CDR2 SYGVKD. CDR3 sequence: CAISESKGTGNSPLHF. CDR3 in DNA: TGTGCCATCAGTGAGTCGAAGGGGACAGGGAATTCACCCCTCCACTTT.

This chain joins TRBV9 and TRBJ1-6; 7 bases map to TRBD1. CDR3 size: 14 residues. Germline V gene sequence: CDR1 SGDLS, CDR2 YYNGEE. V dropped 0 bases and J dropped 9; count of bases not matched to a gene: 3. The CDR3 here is CASSVGDSGSPLHF. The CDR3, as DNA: TGTGCCAGCAGCGTAGGGGACAGTGGTTCACCCCTCCACTTT. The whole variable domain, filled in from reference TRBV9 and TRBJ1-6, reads DSGVTQTPKHLITATGQRVTLRCSPRSGDLSVYWYQQSLDQGLQFLIQYYNGEERAKGNILERFSAQQFPDLHSELNLSSLELGDSALYFCASSVGDSGSPLHFGNGTRLTVT.

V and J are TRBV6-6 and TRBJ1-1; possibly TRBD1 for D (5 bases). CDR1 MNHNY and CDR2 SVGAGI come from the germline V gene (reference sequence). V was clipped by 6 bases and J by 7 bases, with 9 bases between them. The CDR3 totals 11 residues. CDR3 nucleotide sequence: TGTGCCAGCAGCGCAGGGTATGAAGCTTTCTTT. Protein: CASSAGYEAFF.

For the CDR3, the DNA is TGCACCAGCAGCCAAGATAGCGGGGGGGAGAGCTCCTACAATGAGCAGTTCTTC. It specifies CTSSQDSGGESSYNEQFF. The J gene is TRBJ2-1, the V gene TRBV1; the table's TRBD2 call for D was not verified on the DNA. TRBV1 is a documented pseudogene. The CDR3 has 18 residues.

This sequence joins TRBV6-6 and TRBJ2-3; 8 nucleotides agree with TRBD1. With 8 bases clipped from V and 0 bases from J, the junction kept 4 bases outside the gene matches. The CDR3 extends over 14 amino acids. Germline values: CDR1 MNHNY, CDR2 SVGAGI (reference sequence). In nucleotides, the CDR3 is TGTGCCAGCGGAAGGACAGGGAGCACAGATACGCAGTATTTT. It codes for CASGRTGSTDTQYF.